What follows are 4 T cell receptor beta chains derived from one specimen sequenced in a study of cytomegalovirus exposure and HLA in healthy donors listed by TCRdb under 2017. The library was produced with the immunoSEQ multiplex PCR assay. For the multiplex PCR, a mixture combining 60 forward primers for TCR Vbeta segments and 13 reverse primers for TCR Jbeta segments was used. Entries here come from immuneACCESS through TCRdb and include only in-frame sequences with V and J called. Some clones fail to appear in such tables; in the studies checked, an unresolved V gene covers under half of the shortfall, and the cause of the remainder is unknown. The sample profile shows about 170,000 clones; roughly 80% of them were found once. Of the sample, about 0.77% is held by the ten largest clones. The sample comprised PBMCs. Receptors were obtained from a woman between 18 and 29 years old in good health and CMV-seronegative.

V and J are TRBV28 and TRBJ1-3; D gene unclear. Germline V CDR1 and CDR2: MDHEN, SYDVKM. The CDR3 extends over 14 amino acids. V was cut by 3 bases and J by 2 bases, with 8 bases left in between. In DNA, the CDR3 is TGTGCCAGCAGTTTGGGAGGTGCTGGAAACACCATATATTTT. This codes for CASSLGGAGNTIYF.

V and J are TRBV6-5 and TRBJ1-4; D call uncertain. Germline CDR1 and CDR2: MNHEY and SVGAGI. The CDR3 has 13 amino acids. Trimming shortened V by 6 bases and J by 10 bases, and 15 bases separated the two germline ends. CDR3 region: CASSPGRVGKLFF. CDR3 sequence (DNA): TGTGCCAGCAGCCCCGGGCGGGTGGGAAAACTGTTTTTT.

This clone was seen more than once but under ten times. The chain joins TRBV6-5 to TRBJ1-4; D is uncertain. The CDR3 has 14 residues. Trimming removed 0 bases from V and 7 bases from J, with 9 bases in between. Per germline, CDR1 MNHEY and CDR2 SVGAGI. In nucleotides, the CDR3 is TGTGCCAGCAGTTACTCTTATCGAGGTGAAAAACTGTTTTTT. Translating it yields CASSYSYRGEKLFF.

The chain employs TRBV6-1 and TRBJ1-5, with TRBD1 matching 10 bases. V lost 8 bases and J lost 4; bases outside the gene matches: 5. From germline, CDR1 is MNHNS and CDR2 SASEGT. This CDR3 region has 14 residues. CDR3 nucleotide sequence: TGTGCCAGCCGGGACAGGGGTACTAATCAGCCCCAGCATTTT. Translation gives CASRDRGTNQPQHF.